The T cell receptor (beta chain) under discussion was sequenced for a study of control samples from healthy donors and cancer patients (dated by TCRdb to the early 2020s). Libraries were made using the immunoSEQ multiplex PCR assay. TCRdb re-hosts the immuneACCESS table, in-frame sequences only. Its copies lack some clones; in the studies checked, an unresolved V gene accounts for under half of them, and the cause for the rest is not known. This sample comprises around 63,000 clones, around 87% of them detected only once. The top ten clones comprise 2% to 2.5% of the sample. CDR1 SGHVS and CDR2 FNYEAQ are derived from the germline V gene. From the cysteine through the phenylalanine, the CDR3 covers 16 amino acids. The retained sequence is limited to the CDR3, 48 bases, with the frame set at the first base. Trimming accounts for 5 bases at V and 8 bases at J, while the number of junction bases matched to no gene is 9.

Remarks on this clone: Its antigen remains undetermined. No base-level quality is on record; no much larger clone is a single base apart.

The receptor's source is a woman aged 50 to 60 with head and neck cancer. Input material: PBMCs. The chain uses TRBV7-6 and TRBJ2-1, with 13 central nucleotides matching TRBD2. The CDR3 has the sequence CASSGGGLAGRDEQFF. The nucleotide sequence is TGTGCCAGCAGCGGCGGGGGACTAGCGGGGCGGGATGAGCAGTTCTTC.